The next 14 T cell receptor beta chains were all read from a single sample in a study of OX40 agonist ivuxolimab in advanced cancers. TCRdb's copy holds only in-frame clones and misses some; the assay was immunoSEQ multiplex PCR. The sample records about 83,000 clones, about nine tenths being singletons. The sample in question was CD4+ or CD8+ T cells sorted from blood, obtained in a trial of the OX40 agonist ivuxolimab. These receptors all come from an adult with an advanced solid tumor such as melanoma, head and neck, liver or kidney cancer.

The J gene is TRBJ2-7, the V gene TRBV7-9; maybe TRBD2 (6 bases). V was cut by 0 bases and J by 7 bases, with 16 bases left in between. This CDR3 region has 15 residues. The germline gives CDR1 SEHNR, CDR2 FQNEAQ (reference sequence). Here the CDR3 DNA reads TGTGCCAGCAGCTTAGCGGGACCCGGCGGGATGGAGCAGTACTTC. Translating gives CASSLAGPGGMEQYF.

The CDR3 reads CASSLSQLGTQYF. The CDR3 DNA reads TGTGCCAGCAGTTTATCACAGCTAGGGACCCAGTACTTC. V usage is TRBV28 and J usage is TRBJ2-5; the D is unclear. CDR1 MDHEN and CDR2 SYDVKM come from the germline V gene. This CDR3 region has 13 residues. Trimming took off 1 base at V and 7 bases at J, with 10 bases between the two ends.

The CDR3 loop is CASSDLGGRGEAYEQYF. Here the CDR3 DNA reads TGTGCCAGCAGTGACCTTGGAGGCCGGGGTGAAGCCTACGAGCAGTACTTC. The gene calls are TRBV6-4 and TRBJ2-7; the D gene is possibly TRBD2 (5 bases). The V end lost 2 bases, the J end lost 2 bases, and 19 bases lay between the germline ends. CDR3 length equals 17 residues. Germline CDR1 is MRHNA and CDR2 is SNTAGT.

The genes are TRBV5-1 and TRBJ2-7, with D maybe TRBD2 (5 bases). The CDR3 is 15 amino acids. With 5 bases removed from V and 0 bases from J, the gap between germline ends came to 15 bases. Germline loops: CDR1 SGHRS, CDR2 YFSETQ. CDR3 bases: TGCGCCAGCAGTTACAGCGGCGAGTTCTCCTACGAGCAGTACTTC. It encodes CASSYSGEFSYEQYF. Full variable domain (rest looked up from reference TRBV5-1 and TRBJ2-7): KAGVTQTPRYLIKTRGQQVTLSCSPISGHRSVSWYQQTPGQGLQFLFEYFSETQRNKGNFPGRFSGRQFSNSRSEMNVSTLELGDSALYLCASSYSGEFSYEQYFGPGTRLTVT.

The gene calls are TRBV6-1 and TRBJ2-6, with TRBD2 as a possible D gene (6 bases). Germline CDR1 reads MNHNS; CDR2 reads SASEGT. The germline V and J ends were trimmed by 2 bases and 1 base, with 9 bases remaining between them. The CDR3 runs 16 residues. Here the CDR3 reads CASSERRASGANVLTF. For the CDR3, the DNA is TGTGCCAGCAGTGAAAGGAGGGCGTCTGGGGCCAACGTCCTGACTTTC.

The rearrangement joins TRBV28 to TRBJ2-3; unclear D gene. In germline, CDR1 is MDHEN, CDR2 SYDVKM. The CDR3 totals 11 residues. Trimming stripped 5 bases from V and 2 bases from J, with 2 bases between. In DNA, the CDR3 is TGTGCCAGCAGTACCACAGATACGCAGTATTTT. Translated, it gives CASSTTDTQYF.

This rearrangement joins TRBV28 to TRBJ2-5; the D is unclear. This CDR3 contains 13 residues. Germline V gene lookup returns CDR1 MDHEN and CDR2 SYDVKM. V was shortened by 3 bases and J by 3 bases, with 8 bases between the two germline ends. The CDR3 protein is CASSFYSEETQYF. In nucleotides, the CDR3 is TGTGCCAGCAGTTTCTACTCCGAAGAGACCCAGTACTTC. The whole variable domain, filled in from reference TRBV28 and TRBJ2-5, reads DVKVTQSSRYLVKRTGEKVFLECVQDMDHENMFWYRQDPGLGLRLIYFSYDVKMKEKGDIPEGYSVSREKKERFSLILESASTNQTSMYLCASSFYSEETQYFGPGTRLLVL.

The chain combines TRBV7-9 with TRBJ1-5; D ambiguous. Germline loops: CDR1 SEHNR, CDR2 FQNEAQ (reference sequence). There are 11 residues in the CDR3. CDR3: CASGVDGPQHF. The CDR3 DNA follows: TGTGCGAGCGGGGTGGATGGTCCCCAGCATTTT.

The chain joins TRBV6-6 to TRBJ2-5, with TRBD2 matching over 11 bases. CDR1 is MNHNY and CDR2 is SVGAGI in the germline V gene (reference sequence). The V segment lost 5 bases and the J segment 1 base; nucleotides outside the gene matches: 3. This CDR3 comprises 15 residues. CDR3 region: CASSLTSGGQETQYF. The CDR3 DNA sequence: TGTGCCAGCAGTCTCACTAGCGGGGGCCAAGAGACCCAGTACTTC.

The CDR3 bases are TGTGCCAGCAGCTCCTCCTTCCCCAAAAACATTCAGTACTTC. It translates to CASSSSFPKNIQYF. The chain combines TRBV5-6 with TRBJ2-4; D gene uncertain. Germline V gives CDR1 SGHDT, CDR2 YYEEEE. The CDR3 spans 14 residues. V was clipped by 3 bases and J by 2 bases, with 9 bases between them.

J is TRBJ2-1 and V is TRBV7-9, with 12 bases lining up with TRBD2. The germline CDR1 and CDR2 sequences are SEHNR and FQNEAQ (reference sequence). The V segment lost 5 bases and the J segment 6 bases; nucleotides outside the gene matches: 8. This CDR3 has 16 amino acids. The CDR3 protein is CASSPRLAGEGNEQFF. The CDR3 nucleotides are TGTGCCAGCAGCCCGCGACTAGCGGGGGAGGGCAATGAGCAGTTCTTC.

This clone was picked up one time. The V and J genes are TRBV5-1 and TRBJ1-1; D possibly corresponds to TRBD1 (5 bases). The germline gives CDR1 SGHRS, CDR2 YFSETQ. Trimming cost V 0 bases and J 0 bases, with 9 bases left between them. The CDR3 is 15 amino acids. The CDR3 DNA is TGCGCCAGCAGCTTGGCCGACAGTATGAACACTGAAGCTTTCTTT. Translating gives CASSLADSMNTEAFF.

This clone was seen only once. The chain is built from TRBV11-3 and TRBJ2-1; maybe TRBD2 (5 bases). The CDR3 runs to 17 residues. The germline V gene has CDR1 SGHNT and CDR2 YENEEA. Trimming left V 2 bases short and J 8 bases short, with 22 bases between. CDR3 in amino acids: CASSLSPGSNLGDEQFF. CDR3 nucleotides: TGTGCCAGCAGCTTATCGCCGGGGTCAAACTTAGGCGATGAGCAGTTCTTC.

The CDR3 DNA follows: TGTGCCAGCAGTATCGGCCTCCTTCGGACTGAAGCTTTCTTT. As protein: CASSIGLLRTEAFF. This chain uses TRBV28 with TRBJ1-1; D is unclear. The CDR3 is made up of 14 amino acids. Trimming pared 5 bases from V and 5 bases from J, leaving 15 bases between. Germline V gene data show CDR1 as MDHEN and CDR2 as SYDVKM.